Listed below are T cell receptor beta chains from one sample, sequenced in a study of T cell changes during pregnancy in multiple sclerosis. Profiled with immunoSEQ multiplex PCR; TCRdb holds only in-frame clones, not every one. The sample has approximately 37,000 clones, roughly 89% seen once. The sequences come from CD4+ T cells from peripheral blood mononuclear cells, collected in the first trimester of pregnancy. These receptors all stem from a female donor with multiple sclerosis, enrolled in a pregnancy study. Each CDR3 is given with its conserved first and last residue. The D gene is left open where the match is weak. Clone size is stated in some rows and not others, as once, few, many or a class when expanded.

j_gene | d_gene | abundance | v_gene | CDR3aa | CDR3nt
TRBJ2-3 | - | - | TRBV2 | CASSPLRSTDTQYF | TGTGCCAGCAGTCCCCTAAGAAGCACAGATACGCAGTATTTT
TRBJ1-5 | - | - | TRBV4-2 | CASSQGGEAQPQHF | TGTGCCAGCAGCCAAGGAGGGGAGGCTCAGCCCCAGCATTTT
TRBJ2-1 | TRBD2 | - | TRBV11-2 | CASSLAGSSGRDEQFF | TGTGCCAGCAGCTTAGCGGGGTCTAGCGGGAGGGATGAGCAGTTCTTC
TRBJ2-5 | - | - | TRBV30 | CAWSRGDKETQYF | TGTGCCTGGAGCAGGGGCGATAAGGAGACCCAGTACTTC
TRBJ2-1 | - | - | TRBV18 | CASSPGTAGNEQFF | TGTGCCAGCTCACCAGGGACTGCCGGGAATGAGCAGTTCTTC
TRBJ1-1 | - | - | TRBV30 | CAWTRTAVTEAFF | TGTGCCTGGACGAGGACAGCGGTCACTGAAGCTTTCTTT
TRBJ2-2 | - | - | TRBV2 | CASVAGELFF | TGTGCCAGCGTAGCCGGGGAGCTGTTTTTT
TRBJ2-6 | TRBD1 | - | TRBV5-1 | CASSSPTGAHSGANVLTF | TGCGCCAGCAGCTCCCCGACAGGGGCCCACTCTGGGGCCAACGTCCTGACTTTC
TRBJ1-1 | TRBD1 | - | TRBV5-1 | CASSWGFTGGTEAFF | TGCGCCAGCAGCTGGGGGTTTACAGGGGGCACTGAAGCTTTCTTT
TRBJ2-3 | TRBD2 | medium-sized | TRBV27 | CATGTSGRAPDTQYF | TGTGCCACGGGGACTAGCGGGAGGGCACCAGATACGCAGTATTTT
TRBJ2-7 | - | - | TRBV14 | CASSQGHTRGQYF | TGTGCCAGCAGCCAAGGCCACACAAGGGGGCAGTACTTC
TRBJ2-3 | - | - | TRBV7-8 | CASSREGVLTDTQYF | TGTGCCAGCAGCAGAGAGGGGGTCCTCACAGATACGCAGTATTTT
TRBJ2-6 | - | - | TRBV4-2 | CASSQGTIDSGANVLTF | TGTGCCAGCAGCCAAGGGACAATCGACTCTGGGGCCAACGTCCTGACTTTC
TRBJ1-1 | TRBD1 | - | TRBV19 | CASSFTGGSQAAFF | TGTGCCAGTAGTTTTACAGGGGGCTCCCAAGCGGCTTTCTTT
TRBJ2-5 | TRBD1 | - | TRBV14 | CASSQPLRTGETQYF | TGTGCCAGCAGCCAACCTCTCCGGACAGGGGAGACCCAGTACTTC
TRBJ1-2 | - | - | TRBV6-6 | CASRKGGYGYTF | TGTGCCAGCAGAAAAGGGGGCTATGGCTACACCTTC
TRBJ2-1 | - | - | TRBV9 | CASSRRGVPYNEQFF | TGTGCCAGCAGCAGGAGGGGTGTTCCCTACAATGAGCAGTTCTTC
TRBJ1-1 | - | - | TRBV14 | CASSQDRRVQGFNTEAFF | TGTGCCAGCAGCCAAGATAGACGAGTCCAGGGGTTTAACACTGAAGCTTTCTTT
TRBJ2-3 | TRBD2 | few | TRBV5-4 | CASSKGLAGDGTDTQYF | TGTGCCAGCAGCAAGGGACTAGCGGGAGATGGCACAGATACGCAGTATTTT
TRBJ2-2 | - | - | TRBV7-9 | CASSSNPTGTGELFF | TGTGCCAGCAGCTCCAACCCTACAGGGACCGGGGAGCTGTTTTTT
TRBJ2-7 | TRBD1 | - | TRBV6-5 | CASRRPGQSYEQYF | TGTGCCAGCAGAAGACCGGGACAGAGCTACGAGCAGTACTTC
TRBJ2-1 | TRBD1 | - | TRBV2 | CASSPDRANEQFF | TGTGCCAGCAGTCCCGACAGGGCCAATGAGCAGTTCTTC
TRBJ1-5 | - | - | TRBV5-8 | CASSLFQGNQPQHF | TGTGCCAGCAGCTTGTTTCAGGGGAATCAGCCCCAGCATTTT
TRBJ2-3 | - | - | TRBV28 | CASRQTGITDTQYF | TGTGCCAGCAGGCAAACAGGGATCACAGATACGCAGTATTTT
TRBJ2-3 | TRBD2 | - | TRBV19 | CASSIAGASGRKTQYF | TGTGCCAGTAGTATAGCTGGGGCTAGCGGGAGGAAAACGCAGTATTTT
TRBJ1-1 | - | few | TRBV27 | CASRRDSRAFF | TGTGCCAGCAGAAGGGACTCTCGGGCTTTCTTT
TRBJ1-2 | - | - | TRBV12-5 | CASGRGDYGYTF | TGTGCTAGTGGCCGGGGGGACTATGGCTACACCTTC
TRBJ2-7 | TRBD1 | - | TRBV5-6 | CASSLTDRDRGEQYF | TGTGCCAGCAGCTTAACAGACCGGGACAGAGGCGAGCAGTACTTC
TRBJ1-5 | TRBD1 | - | TRBV7-2 | CASSSQGDQPQHF | TGTGCCAGCAGCTCACAGGGGGATCAGCCCCAGCATTTT
TRBJ2-1 | TRBD2 | - | TRBV29-1 | CSVLPRAGVSYNEQFF | TGCAGCGTTCTCCCTAGGGCGGGAGTGTCATACAATGAGCAGTTCTTC
TRBJ2-3 | - | - | TRBV29-1 | CSVEFPPSSTDTQYF | TGCAGCGTTGAGTTTCCCCCCTCTAGCACAGATACGCAGTATTTT
TRBJ2-5 | - | - | TRBV5-5 | CASGTGSFEETQYF | TGTGCCAGCGGCACCGGGTCCTTCGAAGAGACCCAGTACTTC
TRBJ1-5 | - | once | TRBV18 | CASSLGQGHQPQHF | TGTGCCAGCTCACTTGGCCAGGGCCATCAGCCCCAGCATTTT
TRBJ2-5 | - | - | TRBV6-1 | CASGQGETQYF | TGTGCCAGCGGGCAGGGGGAGACCCAGTACTTC
TRBJ1-2 | - | - | TRBV28 | CASKGVGYGYTF | TGTGCCAGCAAAGGGGTCGGCTATGGCTACACCTTC
TRBJ2-7 | TRBD2 | - | TRBV7-2 | CASSLAPPIAGVGEQYF | TGTGCCAGCAGCTTGGCCCCCCCGATAGCGGGGGTAGGCGAGCAGTACTTC
TRBJ1-2 | - | - | TRBV27 | CASSRTLAGLYGYTF | TGTGCCAGCAGCCGTACCCTGGCAGGACTCTATGGCTACACCTTC
TRBJ2-5 | - | - | TRBV2 | CASSEVVETQYF | TGTGCCAGCAGTGAAGTCGTGGAGACCCAGTACTTC
TRBJ1-2 | - | - | TRBV11-2 | CASSIRGGNYGYTF | TGTGCCAGCAGTATTAGGGGTGGTAACTATGGCTACACCTTC
TRBJ1-3 | - | - | TRBV28 | CASSSPTGSGNTIYF | TGTGCCAGCAGTTCCCCGACAGGCTCTGGAAACACCATATATTTT
TRBJ2-5 | TRBD1 | few | TRBV10-3 | CAIRDRVGETQYF | TGTGCCATCAGAGACAGGGTTGGGGAGACCCAGTACTTC
TRBJ2-5 | - | - | TRBV5-1 | CASSLDPRGFGETQYF | TGCGCCAGCAGCTTGGATCCCAGGGGTTTCGGTGAGACCCAGTACTTC
TRBJ1-1 | TRBD1 | once | TRBV5-1 | CASSQGTGGTEAFF | TGCGCCAGCTCCCAGGGGACAGGGGGCACTGAAGCTTTCTTT
TRBJ2-7 | - | - | TRBV4-1 | CASSQGLAGIHEQYF | TGCGCCAGCAGCCAAGGGCTAGCCGGGATCCACGAGCAGTACTTC
TRBJ1-6 | - | - | TRBV6-6 | CASAVPAAPLHF | TGTGCCAGCGCGGTCCCCGCTGCACCCCTCCACTTT
TRBJ1-3 | - | - | TRBV5-4 | CASSLGRTIGNTIYF | TGTGCCAGCAGCTTAGGCAGGACAATTGGAAACACCATATATTTT
TRBJ2-3 | - | - | TRBV5-1 | CASSLGDTSPDTQYF | TGCGCCAGCAGCTTGGGGGACACCAGCCCAGATACGCAGTATTTT
TRBJ2-7 | - | - | TRBV25-1 | CASSELAEQYF | TGTGCCAGCAGTGAATTGGCCGAGCAGTACTTC